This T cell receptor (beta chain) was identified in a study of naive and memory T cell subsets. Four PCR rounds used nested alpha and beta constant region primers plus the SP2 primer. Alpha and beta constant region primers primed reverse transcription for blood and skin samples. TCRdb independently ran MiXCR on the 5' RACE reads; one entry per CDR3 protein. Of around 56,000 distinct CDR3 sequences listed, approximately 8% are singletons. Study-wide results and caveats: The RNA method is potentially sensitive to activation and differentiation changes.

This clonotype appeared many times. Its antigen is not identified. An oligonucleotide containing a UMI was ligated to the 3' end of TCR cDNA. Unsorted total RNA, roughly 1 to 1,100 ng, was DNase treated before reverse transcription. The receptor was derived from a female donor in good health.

CDR3 loop: CSAGTGTSFYGYTF. In DNA form, the CDR3 reads TGCAGTGCTGGGACAGGGACCAGCTTTTATGGCTACACCTTC. This sequence joins TRBV20-1 and TRBJ1-2; 9 bases map to TRBD1. V lost 5 bases and J lost 5; bases outside the gene matches: 9. The CDR3 has 14 amino acids. From germline, CDR1 is DFQATT and CDR2 SNEGSKA (reference sequence).